One and the same sample provided the 11 T cell receptor beta chains below, sequenced in a study of a mutant IDH1 vaccine in newly diagnosed glioma. Time point specified: week 47, end of study. The investigators gave 300 ug of mutant IDH1 20-mer peptide in each vaccine dose, together with topical imiquimod. Their recognized antigens are unknown. The assay was immunoSEQ multiplex PCR, and TCRdb's table has in-frame clones only and misses some. The table has tens of thousands of clones, less than 80% seen once; the top ten hold roughly 5.4%. The sequenced sample was PBMCs, obtained from a glioma patient whose treatment included an IDH1 peptide vaccine. The receptors were gathered from a man aged 50 to 60 with glioma.

The V gene is TRBV10-1, the J gene TRBJ1-2, with D perhaps matching TRBD1 (6 bases). Germline-derived CDR1 and CDR2 are WNHNN and SYGVQD (reference sequence). V was trimmed by 8 bases and J by 7 bases, leaving 23 bases between them. The CDR3 contains 15 residues. This chain's CDR3 is CASLGGLPFSFGYTF. CDR3 coding DNA: TGCGCCAGCCTGGGGGGGCTCCCCTTCTCATTTGGCTACACCTTC.

The CDR3 sequence: CAWSHGTAHEKLFF. The CDR3 DNA sequence: TGTGCCTGGAGCCACGGGACAGCTCATGAAAAACTGTTTTTT. This chain connects TRBV30 to TRBJ1-4; TRBD1 matches at 7 bases. The CDR3 extends over 14 amino acids. In germline, CDR1 is GTSNPN, CDR2 SVGIG (reference sequence). V lost 3 bases and J lost 6; bases outside the gene matches: 7.

This clone was seen a handful of times. The chain carries TRBV4-1 and TRBJ1-1; 7 bases fit TRBD1. V lost 4 bases and J lost 1; bases outside the gene matches: 15. Germline V gene lookup returns CDR1 MGHRA and CDR2 YSYEKL. The CDR3 is made up of 18 amino acids. The CDR3 coding sequence is TGCGCCAGCAGCCCCACGCCGGACAGGTTAGGAGAGAACACTGAAGCTTTCTTT. Translating gives CASSPTPDRLGENTEAFF.

V and J are TRBV6-1 and TRBJ1-2, with 9 bases fitting TRBD1. The J segment lost 5 bases and the V segment lost 0 bases, leaving 1 base of the junction unmatched. The V gene's germline CDR1 is MNHNS and CDR2 SASEGT. The CDR3 is made up of 14 amino acids. The chain's CDR3 is CASSEAGTGYGYTF. DNA of the CDR3: TGTGCCAGCAGTGAAGCCGGGACAGGGTATGGCTACACCTTC.

The rearrangement uses TRBV5-4 and TRBJ1-4; 7 positions agree with TRBD1. The CDR3 contains 16 residues. Germline values: CDR1 SGHNT, CDR2 YYREEE (reference sequence). The V segment lost 3 bases and the J segment 8 bases; nucleotides outside the gene matches: 13. The CDR3 is CASSSDRDRGTEKLFF. The CDR3 DNA reads TGTGCCAGCAGCTCCGACAGGGACAGAGGTACGGAAAAACTGTTTTTT.

The chain carries TRBV5-1 and TRBJ2-1; TRBD1 aligns across 8 bases. CDR1 and CDR2 from the germline V gene are SGHRS and YFSETQ. The CDR3 length is 16 residues. J gave up 7 bases and V 0 bases, and 9 bases lay outside the gene matches. The CDR3 DNA reads as TGCGCCAGCAGCTTGGGGCCCAGGGGGCTGGTGAATGAGCAGTTCTTC. It is translated as CASSLGPRGLVNEQFF.

CDR3 nucleotides: TGTGCCAGCAGCTTAGCTAGCGGGGGGGCCTTTGAGACCCAGTACTTC. It specifies CASSLASGGAFETQYF. This chain joins TRBV7-9 and TRBJ2-5; 11 bases agree with TRBD2. The CDR3 spans 16 residues. V was clipped by 0 bases and J by 5 bases; unmatched bases: 5. Germline assignment: CDR1 SEHNR and CDR2 FQNEAQ (reference sequence). The whole variable domain, filled in from reference TRBV7-9 and TRBJ2-5, reads DTGVSQNPRHKITKRGQNVTFRCDPISEHNRLYWYRQTLGQGPEFLTYFQNEAQLEKSRLLSDRFSAERPKGSFSTLEIQRTEQGDSAMYLCASSLASGGAFETQYFGPGTRLLVL.

The chain has TRBV30 and TRBJ1-2, with D unclear. This CDR3 contains 12 residues. Deletions cut 4 bases from V and 7 bases from J, with 13 bases between. CDR1 GTSNPN and CDR2 SVGIG come from the germline V gene (reference sequence). CDR3 nucleotide sequence: TGTGCCTGGACCTTGGACGGGTCTGGCTACACCTTC. Its protein is CAWTLDGSGYTF.

The chain is built from TRBV6-5 and TRBJ1-1; D possibly corresponds to TRBD1 (6 bases). This CDR3 has 13 amino acids. Germline CDR1 reads MNHEY; CDR2 reads SVGAGI. V was trimmed by 6 bases and J by 3 bases, leaving 11 bases between them. CDR3 amino acids: CASSRRGDTEAFF. CDR3 in DNA: TGTGCCAGCAGCCGCAGGGGCGACACTGAAGCTTTCTTT.

This clone has just a few counts. This chain uses TRBV7-9 with TRBJ2-7; 11 nucleotides align to TRBD1. Germline V lookup: CDR1 SEHNR, CDR2 FQNEAQ (reference sequence). The CDR3 loop spans 14 amino acids. The junction had 7 bases not matched to a gene; V was cut back by 8 bases and J by 4 bases. The CDR3 protein is CASEWTGGSYEQYF. CDR3 nucleotide sequence: TGTGCCAGCGAATGGACAGGGGGCTCGTACGAGCAGTACTTC.

The rearrangement joins TRBV6-6 to TRBJ2-7; no firm D call. The CDR3 has 12 residues. Trimming removed 6 bases from V and 5 bases from J, with 11 bases in between. CDR1 is MNHNY and CDR2 is SVGAGI in the germline V gene (reference sequence). For the CDR3, the DNA is TGTGCCAGCAGAAGTGGGTATCACGAGCAGTACTTC. As protein: CASRSGYHEQYF.